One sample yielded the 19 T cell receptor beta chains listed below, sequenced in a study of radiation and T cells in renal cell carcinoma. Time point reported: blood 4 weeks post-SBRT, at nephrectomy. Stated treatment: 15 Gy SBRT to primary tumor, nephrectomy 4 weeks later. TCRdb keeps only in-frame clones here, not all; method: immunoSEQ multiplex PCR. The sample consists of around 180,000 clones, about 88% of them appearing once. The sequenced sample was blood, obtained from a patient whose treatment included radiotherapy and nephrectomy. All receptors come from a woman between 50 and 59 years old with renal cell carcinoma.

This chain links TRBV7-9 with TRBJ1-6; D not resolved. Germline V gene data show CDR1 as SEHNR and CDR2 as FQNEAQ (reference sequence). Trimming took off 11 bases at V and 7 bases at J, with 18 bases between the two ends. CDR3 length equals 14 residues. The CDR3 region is CAASGGRWNSPLHF. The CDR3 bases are TGTGCCGCCTCGGGTGGGCGTTGGAATTCACCCCTCCACTTT.

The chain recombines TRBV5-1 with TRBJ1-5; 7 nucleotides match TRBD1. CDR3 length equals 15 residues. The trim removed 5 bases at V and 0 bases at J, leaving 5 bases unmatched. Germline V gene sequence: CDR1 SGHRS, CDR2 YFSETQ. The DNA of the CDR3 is TGCGCCAGCAGATCCGGGGACAGTAGCAATCAGCCCCAGCATTTT. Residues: CASRSGDSSNQPQHF.

The CDR3 loop is CSVESGQETQYF. The CDR3 nucleotides read TGCAGCGTTGAATCAGGACAAGAGACCCAGTACTTC. This sequence joins TRBV29-1 and TRBJ2-5; no definite D call. Germline V gives CDR1 SQVTM, CDR2 ANQGSEA. Trimming left V 2 bases short and J 2 bases short, with 6 bases between. CDR3 length: 12 amino acids.

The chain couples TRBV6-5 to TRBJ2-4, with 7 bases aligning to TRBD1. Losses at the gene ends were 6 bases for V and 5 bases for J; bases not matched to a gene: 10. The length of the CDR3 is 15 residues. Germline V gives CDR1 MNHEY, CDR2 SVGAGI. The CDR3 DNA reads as TGTGCCAGCAGACAGCCGAGGGGACAGCAAAACATTCAGTACTTC. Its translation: CASRQPRGQQNIQYF.

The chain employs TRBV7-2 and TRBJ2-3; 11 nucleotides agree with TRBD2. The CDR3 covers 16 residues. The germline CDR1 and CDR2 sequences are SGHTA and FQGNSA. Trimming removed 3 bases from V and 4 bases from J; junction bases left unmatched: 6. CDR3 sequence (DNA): TGTGCCAGCAGCTTTCTAGCGGGGGGAGGGGCAGATACGCAGTATTTT. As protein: CASSFLAGGGADTQYF.

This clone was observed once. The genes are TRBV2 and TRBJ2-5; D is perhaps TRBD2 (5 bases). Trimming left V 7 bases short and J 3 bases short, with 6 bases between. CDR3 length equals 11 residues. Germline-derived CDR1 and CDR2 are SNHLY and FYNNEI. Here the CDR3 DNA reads TGTGCCAGCATGAGGGAAGAGACCCAGTACTTC. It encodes CASMREETQYF.

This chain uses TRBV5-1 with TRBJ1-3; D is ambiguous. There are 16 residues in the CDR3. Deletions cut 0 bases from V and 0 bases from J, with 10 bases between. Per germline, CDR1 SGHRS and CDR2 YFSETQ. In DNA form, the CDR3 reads TGCGCCAGCAGCTTGGCGGGCGTGAGCTCTGGAAACACCATATATTTT. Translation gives CASSLAGVSSGNTIYF.

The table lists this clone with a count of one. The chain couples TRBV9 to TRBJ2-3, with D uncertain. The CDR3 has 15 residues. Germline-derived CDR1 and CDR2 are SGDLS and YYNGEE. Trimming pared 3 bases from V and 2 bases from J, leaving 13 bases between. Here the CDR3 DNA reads TGTGCCAGCAGCGCTCCAGGCCGAACCACAGATACGCAGTATTTT. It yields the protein CASSAPGRTTDTQYF.

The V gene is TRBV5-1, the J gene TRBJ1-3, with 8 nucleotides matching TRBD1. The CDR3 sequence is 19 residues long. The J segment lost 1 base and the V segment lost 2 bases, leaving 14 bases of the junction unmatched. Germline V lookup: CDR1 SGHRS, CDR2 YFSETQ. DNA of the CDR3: TGCGCCAGCAGCTTTGGCGGACAGGGCCAGGTCCTATCTGGAAACACCATATATTTT. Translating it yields CASSFGGQGQVLSGNTIYF.

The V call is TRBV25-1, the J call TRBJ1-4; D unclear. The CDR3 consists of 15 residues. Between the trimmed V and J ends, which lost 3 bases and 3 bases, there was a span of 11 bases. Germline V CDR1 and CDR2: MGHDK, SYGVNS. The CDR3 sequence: CASSDSRKPNEKLFF. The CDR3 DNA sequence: TGTGCCAGCAGTGACTCACGAAAACCTAATGAAAAACTGTTTTTT.

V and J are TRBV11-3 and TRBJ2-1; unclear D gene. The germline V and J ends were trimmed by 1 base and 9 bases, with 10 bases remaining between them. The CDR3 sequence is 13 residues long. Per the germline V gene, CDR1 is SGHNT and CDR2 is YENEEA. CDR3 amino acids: CASSLAGEGEQFF. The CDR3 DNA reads TGTGCCAGCAGCTTAGCTGGGGAAGGTGAGCAGTTCTTC.

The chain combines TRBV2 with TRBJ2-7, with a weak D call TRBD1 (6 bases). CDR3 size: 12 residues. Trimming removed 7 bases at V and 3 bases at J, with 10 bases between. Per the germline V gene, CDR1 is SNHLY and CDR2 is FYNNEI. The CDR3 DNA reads TGTGCCAGCACCGGACAGTACTACGAGCAGTACTTC. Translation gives CASTGQYYEQYF.

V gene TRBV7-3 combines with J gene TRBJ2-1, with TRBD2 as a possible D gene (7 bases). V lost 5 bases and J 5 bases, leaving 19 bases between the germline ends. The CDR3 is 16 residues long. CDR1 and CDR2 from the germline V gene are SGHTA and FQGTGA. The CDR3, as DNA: TGTGCCAGCAGCACCCAGAGAGGGGGGGCCCACAATGAGCAGTTCTTC. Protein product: CASSTQRGGAHNEQFF. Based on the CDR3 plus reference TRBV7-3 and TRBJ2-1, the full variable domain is GAGVSQTPSNKVTEKGKYVELRCDPISGHTALYWYRQSLGQGPEFLIYFQGTGAADDSGLPNDRFFAVRPEGSVSTLKIQRTERGDSAVYLCASSTQRGGAHNEQFFGPGTRLTVL.

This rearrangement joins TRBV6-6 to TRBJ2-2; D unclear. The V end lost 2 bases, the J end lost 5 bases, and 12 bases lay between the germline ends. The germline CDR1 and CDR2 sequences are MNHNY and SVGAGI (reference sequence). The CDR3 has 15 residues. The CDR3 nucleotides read TGTGCCAGCAGTTACGAAAGCGTTTATACCGGGGAGCTGTTTTTT. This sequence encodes CASSYESVYTGELFF.

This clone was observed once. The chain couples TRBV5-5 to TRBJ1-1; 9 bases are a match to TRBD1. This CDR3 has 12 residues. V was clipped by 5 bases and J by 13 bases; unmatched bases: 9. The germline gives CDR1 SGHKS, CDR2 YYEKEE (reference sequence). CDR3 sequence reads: CASSWTGAIGFF. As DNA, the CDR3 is TGTGCCAGCAGTTGGACAGGGGCTATTGGTTTCTTT.

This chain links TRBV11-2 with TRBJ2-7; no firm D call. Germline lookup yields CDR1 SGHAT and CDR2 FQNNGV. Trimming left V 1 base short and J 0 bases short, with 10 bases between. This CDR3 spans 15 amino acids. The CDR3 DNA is TGTGCCAGCAGCTTAGGTGCTAGAACCTCCTACGAGCAGTACTTC. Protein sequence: CASSLGARTSYEQYF. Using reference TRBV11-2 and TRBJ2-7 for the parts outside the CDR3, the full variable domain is EAGVAQSPRYKIIEKRQSVAFWCNPISGHATLYWYQQILGQGPKLLIQFQNNGVVDDSQLPKDRFSAERLKGVDSTLKIQPAKLEDSAVYLCASSLGARTSYEQYFGPGTRLTVT.

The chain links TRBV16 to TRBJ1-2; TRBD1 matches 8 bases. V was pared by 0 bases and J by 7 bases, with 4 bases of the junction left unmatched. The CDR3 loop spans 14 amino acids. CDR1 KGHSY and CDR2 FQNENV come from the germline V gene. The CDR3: CASSQSRQGPGYTF. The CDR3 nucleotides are TGTGCCAGCAGCCAATCGAGACAGGGGCCTGGCTACACCTTC.

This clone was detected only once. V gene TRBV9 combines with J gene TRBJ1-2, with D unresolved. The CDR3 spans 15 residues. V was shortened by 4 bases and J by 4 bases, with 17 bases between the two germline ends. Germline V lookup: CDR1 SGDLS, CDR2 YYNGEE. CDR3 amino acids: CASSPTVGLGYGYTF. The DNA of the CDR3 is TGTGCCAGCAGCCCGACGGTGGGGTTGGGCTATGGCTACACCTTC.

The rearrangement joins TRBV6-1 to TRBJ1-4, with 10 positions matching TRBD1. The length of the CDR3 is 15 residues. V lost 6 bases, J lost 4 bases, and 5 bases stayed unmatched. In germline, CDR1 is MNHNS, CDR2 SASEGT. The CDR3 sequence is CASRKRTGGNEKLFF. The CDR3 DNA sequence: TGTGCCAGCAGAAAAAGGACAGGGGGTAATGAAAAACTGTTTTTT.